The following is a T cell receptor (beta chain) sequence with its context. Antigen: not known. The entry originates in a study of T cells after yellow fever vaccination. Study results and caveats: Overlap between CD4 and CD8 compartments was detected for a small share of clonotypes.

Template switching with 5'RACE generated the TCR cDNA and added a universal primer site and UMIs. TCRdb redid the calling of the 5' RACE reads with MiXCR, one entry per CDR3 protein. The sample contains around 120,000 distinct CDR3 sequences, about 15% of which appear only once. Material: CD8+ T cells sorted from PBMCs, obtained 5 days after the yellow fever booster vaccination. The clonotype comes from a man in his late teens or twenties who received the YFV17D yellow fever vaccine.

CDR3 coding DNA: TGTGCCAGCATCCCCTGGGCGGGGGGGTATGAGCAGTTCTTC. Translated, it gives CASIPWAGGYEQFF. The gene calls are TRBV11-2 and TRBJ2-1; 9 nucleotides line up with TRBD2. V shed 7 bases, J shed 8 bases, and the junction held 9 bases outside the gene matches. This CDR3 has 14 amino acids. From germline, CDR1 is SGHAT and CDR2 FQNNGV.